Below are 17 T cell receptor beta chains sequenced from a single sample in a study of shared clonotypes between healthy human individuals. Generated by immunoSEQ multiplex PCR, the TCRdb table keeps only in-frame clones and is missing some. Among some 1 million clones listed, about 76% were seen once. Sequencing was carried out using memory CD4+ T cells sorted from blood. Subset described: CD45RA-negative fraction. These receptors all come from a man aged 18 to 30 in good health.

The CDR3 DNA sequence: TGCGCCAGCAGCTTGGCCCCCCCAGGGAATCAAGAGACCCAGTACTTC. It encodes CASSLAPPGNQETQYF. This sequence joins TRBV5-1 and TRBJ2-5, with D possibly being TRBD1 (5 bases). This CDR3 has 16 amino acids. Trimming took 0 bases from V and 2 from J, leaving 14 bases between them. Germline assignment: CDR1 SGHRS and CDR2 YFSETQ.

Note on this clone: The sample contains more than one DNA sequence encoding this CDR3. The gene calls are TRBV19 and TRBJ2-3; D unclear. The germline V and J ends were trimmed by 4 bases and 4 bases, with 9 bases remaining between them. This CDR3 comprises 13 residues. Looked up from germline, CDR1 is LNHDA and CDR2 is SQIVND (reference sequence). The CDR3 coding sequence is TGTGCCAGTAGTACACAAGGCGCAGATACGCAGTATTTT. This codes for CASSTQGADTQYF. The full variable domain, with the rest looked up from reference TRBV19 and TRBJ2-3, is DGGITQSPKYLFRKEGQNVTLSCEQNLNHDAMYWYRQDPGQGLRLIYYSQIVNDFQKGDIAEGYSVSREKKESFPLTVTSAQKNPTAFYLCASSTQGADTQYFGPGTRLTVL.

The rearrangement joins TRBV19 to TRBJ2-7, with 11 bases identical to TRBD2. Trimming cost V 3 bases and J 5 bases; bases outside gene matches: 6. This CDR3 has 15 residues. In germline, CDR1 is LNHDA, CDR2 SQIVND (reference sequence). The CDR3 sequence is CASSITSGRINEQYF. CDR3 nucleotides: TGTGCCAGTAGTATTACTAGCGGGAGAATCAACGAGCAGTACTTC. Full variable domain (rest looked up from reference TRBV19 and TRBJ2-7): DGGITQSPKYLFRKEGQNVTLSCEQNLNHDAMYWYRQDPGQGLRLIYYSQIVNDFQKGDIAEGYSVSREKKESFPLTVTSAQKNPTAFYLCASSITSGRINEQYFGPGTRLTVT.

CDR3 region: CASSPRTSGEETQYF. CDR3 in DNA: TGTGCCAGTAGTCCCCGGACTAGCGGGGAAGAGACCCAGTACTTC. V is TRBV19 and J is TRBJ2-5, with 12 bases aligning to TRBD2. V gave up 5 bases and J gave up 3 bases; unmatched junction bases: 4. This CDR3 is 15 amino acids long. The germline CDR1 and CDR2 sequences are LNHDA and SQIVND (reference sequence). The whole variable domain, remainder taken from reference TRBV19 and TRBJ2-5, is DGGITQSPKYLFRKEGQNVTLSCEQNLNHDAMYWYRQDPGQGLRLIYYSQIVNDFQKGDIAEGYSVSREKKESFPLTVTSAQKNPTAFYLCASSPRTSGEETQYFGPGTRLLVL.

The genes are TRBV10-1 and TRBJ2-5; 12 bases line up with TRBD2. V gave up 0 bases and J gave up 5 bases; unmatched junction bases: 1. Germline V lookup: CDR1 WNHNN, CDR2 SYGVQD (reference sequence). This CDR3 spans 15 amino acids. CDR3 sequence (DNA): TGCGCCAGCAGTGAGTCGGGACTAGCGGGTGAGACCCAGTACTTC. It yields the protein CASSESGLAGETQYF.

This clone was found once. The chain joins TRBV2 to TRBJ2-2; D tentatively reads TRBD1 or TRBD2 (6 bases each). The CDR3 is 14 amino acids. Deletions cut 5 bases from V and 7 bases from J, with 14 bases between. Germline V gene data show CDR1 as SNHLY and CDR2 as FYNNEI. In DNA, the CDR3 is TGTGCCAGCAGTAGAGTGGGGGGCGGCGGGGAGCTGTTTTTT. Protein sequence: CASSRVGGGGELFF.

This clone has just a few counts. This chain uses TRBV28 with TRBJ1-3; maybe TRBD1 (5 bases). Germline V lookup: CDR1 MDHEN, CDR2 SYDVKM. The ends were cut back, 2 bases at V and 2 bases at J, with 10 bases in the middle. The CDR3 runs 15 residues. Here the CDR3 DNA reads TGTGCCAGCAGTTTAAATTTGGGGGCTGGAAACACCATATATTTT. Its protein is CASSLNLGAGNTIYF.

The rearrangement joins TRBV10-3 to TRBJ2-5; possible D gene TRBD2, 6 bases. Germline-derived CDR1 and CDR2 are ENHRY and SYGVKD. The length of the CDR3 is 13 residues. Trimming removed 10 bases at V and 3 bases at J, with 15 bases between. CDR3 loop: CATRDGGEETQYF. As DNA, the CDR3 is TGTGCCACCCGAGACGGCGGGGAAGAGACCCAGTACTTC.

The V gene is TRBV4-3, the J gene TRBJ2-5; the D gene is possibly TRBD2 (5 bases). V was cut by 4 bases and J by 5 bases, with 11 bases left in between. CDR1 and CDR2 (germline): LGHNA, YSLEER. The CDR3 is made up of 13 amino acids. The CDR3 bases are TGCGCCAGCAGCCTGGGAAGGAGGGAGACCCAGTACTTC. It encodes CASSLGRRETQYF.

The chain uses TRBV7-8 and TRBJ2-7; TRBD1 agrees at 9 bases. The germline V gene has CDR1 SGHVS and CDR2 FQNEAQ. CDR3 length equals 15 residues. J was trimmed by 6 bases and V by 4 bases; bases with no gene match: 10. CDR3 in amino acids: CASSSGTGGESEQYF. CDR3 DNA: TGTGCCAGCAGCTCTGGCACAGGGGGCGAAAGCGAGCAGTACTTC.

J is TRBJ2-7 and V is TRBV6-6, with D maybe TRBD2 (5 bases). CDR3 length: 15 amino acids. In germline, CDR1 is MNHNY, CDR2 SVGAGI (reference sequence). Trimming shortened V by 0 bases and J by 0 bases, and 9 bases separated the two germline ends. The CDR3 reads CASSYSSGSSYEQYF. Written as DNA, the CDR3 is TGTGCCAGCAGTTACTCGAGCGGCAGCTCCTACGAGCAGTACTTC.

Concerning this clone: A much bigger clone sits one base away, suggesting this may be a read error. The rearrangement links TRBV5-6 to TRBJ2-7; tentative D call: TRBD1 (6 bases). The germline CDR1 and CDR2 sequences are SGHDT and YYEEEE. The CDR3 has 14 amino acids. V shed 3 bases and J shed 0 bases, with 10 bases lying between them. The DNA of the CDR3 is TGTGCCAGCAGCTCACAGGGTATCTCCTACGAGCAGTACTTC. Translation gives CASSSQGISYEQYF.

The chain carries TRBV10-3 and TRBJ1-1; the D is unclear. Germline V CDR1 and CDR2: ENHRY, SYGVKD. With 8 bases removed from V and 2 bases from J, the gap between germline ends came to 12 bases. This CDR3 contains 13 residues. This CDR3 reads CAIGSPHNTEAFF. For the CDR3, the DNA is TGTGCCATCGGGTCACCTCACAACACTGAAGCTTTCTTT.

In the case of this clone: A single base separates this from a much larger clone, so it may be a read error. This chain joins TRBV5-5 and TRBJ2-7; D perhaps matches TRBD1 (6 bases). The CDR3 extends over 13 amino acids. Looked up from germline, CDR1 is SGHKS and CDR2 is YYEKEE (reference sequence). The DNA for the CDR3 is TGTACCAGCAGCTTACAGGGTTACTACGAGCAGTACTTC. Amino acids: CTSSLQGYYEQYF.

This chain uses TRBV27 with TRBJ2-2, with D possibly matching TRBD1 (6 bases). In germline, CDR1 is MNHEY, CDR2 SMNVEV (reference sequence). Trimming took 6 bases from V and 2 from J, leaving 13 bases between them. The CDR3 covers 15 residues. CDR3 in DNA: TGTGCCAGCAGCCGTGGACAGATTAACACCGGGGAGCTGTTTTTT. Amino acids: CASSRGQINTGELFF.

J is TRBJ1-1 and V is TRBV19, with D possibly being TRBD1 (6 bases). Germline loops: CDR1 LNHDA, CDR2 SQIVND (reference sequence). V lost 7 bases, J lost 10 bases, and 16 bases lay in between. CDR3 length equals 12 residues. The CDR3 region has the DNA TGTGCCAGTACCACCCCGGGGGCGGGAGCTTTCTTT. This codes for CASTTPGAGAFF.

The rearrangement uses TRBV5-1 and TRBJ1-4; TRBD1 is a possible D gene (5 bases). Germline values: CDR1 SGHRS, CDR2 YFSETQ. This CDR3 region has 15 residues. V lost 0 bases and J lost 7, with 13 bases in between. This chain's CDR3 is CASSLASGPVEKLFF. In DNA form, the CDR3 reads TGCGCCAGCAGCTTGGCCTCGGGGCCTGTTGAAAAACTGTTTTTT. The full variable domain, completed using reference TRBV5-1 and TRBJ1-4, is KAGVTQTPRYLIKTRGQQVTLSCSPISGHRSVSWYQQTPGQGLQFLFEYFSETQRNKGNFPGRFSGRQFSNSRSEMNVSTLELGDSALYLCASSLASGPVEKLFFGSGTQLSVL.